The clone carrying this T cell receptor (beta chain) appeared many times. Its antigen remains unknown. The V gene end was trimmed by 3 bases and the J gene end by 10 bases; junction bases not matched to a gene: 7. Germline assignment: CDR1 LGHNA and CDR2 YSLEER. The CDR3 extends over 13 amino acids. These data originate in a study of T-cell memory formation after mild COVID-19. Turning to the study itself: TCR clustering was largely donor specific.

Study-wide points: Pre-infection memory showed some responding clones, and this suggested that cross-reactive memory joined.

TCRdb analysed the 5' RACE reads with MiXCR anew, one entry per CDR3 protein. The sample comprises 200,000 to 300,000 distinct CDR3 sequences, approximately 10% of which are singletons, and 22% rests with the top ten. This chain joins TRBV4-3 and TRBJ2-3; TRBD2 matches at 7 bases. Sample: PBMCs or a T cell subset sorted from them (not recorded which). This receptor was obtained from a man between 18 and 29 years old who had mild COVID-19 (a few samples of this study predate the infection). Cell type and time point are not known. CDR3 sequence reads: CASSQGLRVAQYF. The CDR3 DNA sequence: TGCGCCAGCAGCCAGGGACTACGGGTAGCGCAGTATTTT.